This is a list of T cell receptor beta chains from one sample in a study of lymphopenia after photon versus proton radiotherapy. Only in-frame clones appear in the TCRdb table, and some are missing; sequencing was by immunoSEQ multiplex PCR. The sample yields just over 40,000 clones, more than 70% seen once. The material was peripheral blood, obtained from a patient treated with proton-based radiotherapy. These receptors were collected from a woman aged 70-85 years with pancreatic cancer. Some clones in this sample may be carry-over from other donors' samples. The CDR3 runs from the conserved cysteine through the conserved F or W. The D gene is left open where the match is weak. Clone size is given for some rows only: seen once, a few or many times, or a class if the clone is expanded.

J: TRBJ2-7
size: few
V: TRBV6-5
D: .
CDR3: CASTPTAGSYEQYF

J: TRBJ2-5
size: .
V: TRBV9
D: TRBD1
CDR3: CASSAGQGRRETQYF

J: TRBJ1-5
size: .
V: TRBV6-6
D: .
CDR3: CASSYRPAQPQHF

J: TRBJ1-1
size: .
V: TRBV28
D: .
CDR3: CASSLIYRPGTEAFF

J: TRBJ1-2
size: .
V: TRBV19
D: TRBD1
CDR3: CASSTRTGDYGYTF

J: TRBJ2-3
size: few
V: TRBV28
D: TRBD2
CDR3: CASSYFLRREQTDTQYF

J: TRBJ2-1
size: once
V: TRBV7-2
D: .
CDR3: CASSLDSRYNEQFF

J: TRBJ1-5
size: .
V: TRBV10-3
D: TRBD1
CDR3: CAISAGQGVRQPQHF

J: TRBJ1-5
size: .
V: TRBV28
D: TRBD1
CDR3: CASSLGSAGGGSQHF

J: TRBJ1-5
size: .
V: TRBV7-3
D: .
CDR3: CASSGRLRDTNQPQHF

J: TRBJ2-1
size: .
V: TRBV6-5
D: .
CDR3: CASSYSGVGEQFF

J: TRBJ2-1
size: once
V: TRBV28
D: .
CDR3: CASSHNEQFF

J: TRBJ2-7
size: .
V: TRBV28
D: TRBD2
CDR3: CASSLGTRGLADYEQYF

J: TRBJ1-1
size: .
V: TRBV7-9
D: .
CDR3: CASSLVPGANTEAFF

J: TRBJ2-5
size: .
V: TRBV7-9
D: TRBD2
CDR3: CASLAGGGGQETQYF

J: TRBJ2-1
size: .
V: TRBV4-1
D: TRBD2
CDR3: CASSPQEGRDPSSYNEQFF

J: TRBJ2-1
size: .
V: TRBV15
D: TRBD2
CDR3: CATSPRGSGRTGSYNEQFF

J: TRBJ2-3
size: .
V: TRBV19
D: TRBD2
CDR3: CASSIGREKTDTQYF

J: TRBJ2-2
size: once
V: TRBV4-1
D: TRBD1
CDR3: CASSHYAGQGAGELFF

J: TRBJ1-2
size: .
V: TRBV5-1
D: .
CDR3: CASSLQSSNYGYTF

J: TRBJ2-5
size: .
V: TRBV4-1
D: TRBD2
CDR3: CASSHSGTRGETQYF

J: TRBJ2-1
size: .
V: TRBV28
D: TRBD2
CDR3: CASSPNLDVGRAIYNEQFF

J: TRBJ1-3
size: .
V: TRBV19
D: .
CDR3: CASRDQSSGNTIYF

J: TRBJ2-7
size: .
V: TRBV5-1
D: .
CDR3: CASSLELAGGGEQYF

J: TRBJ2-3
size: .
V: TRBV11-3
D: .
CDR3: CASSPGAEYTQYF

J: TRBJ2-1
size: .
V: TRBV5-1
D: TRBD2
CDR3: CASSLTTSGYNEQFF

J: TRBJ1-3
size: .
V: TRBV7-9
D: TRBD1
CDR3: CASSKGTAGNTIYF

J: TRBJ2-1
size: .
V: TRBV11-2
D: .
CDR3: CASSRNRGSYNEQFF

J: TRBJ2-1
size: .
V: TRBV6-1
D: TRBD2
CDR3: CASSPLAGGFNEQFF

J: TRBJ2-5
size: .
V: TRBV5-4
D: .
CDR3: CASSFGDKQETQYF

J: TRBJ2-1
size: .
V: TRBV10-3
D: TRBD2
CDR3: CAIGGTTDNEQFF

J: TRBJ2-5
size: .
V: TRBV18
D: .
CDR3: CASSPLADETQYF

J: TRBJ2-3
size: .
V: TRBV9
D: TRBD2
CDR3: CASSVESGAGVSDTQYF

J: TRBJ2-3
size: .
V: TRBV7-9
D: .
CDR3: CASSLGDTTDTQYF

J: TRBJ1-4
size: .
V: TRBV7-2
D: TRBD1
CDR3: CASSSYRGRNEKLFF

J: TRBJ2-3
size: .
V: TRBV5-4
D: TRBD2
CDR3: CASSLIAGGPSTDTQYF

J: TRBJ2-4
size: .
V: TRBV6-6
D: .
CDR3: CASRGEGGKNIQYF

J: TRBJ2-1
size: .
V: TRBV29-1
D: TRBD2
CDR3: CSVIAGVGYNEQFF

J: TRBJ1-5
size: .
V: TRBV5-6
D: TRBD1
CDR3: CASSHRGSNQPQHF

J: TRBJ1-3
size: .
V: TRBV27
D: .
CDR3: CASSTSGGDGNTIYF

J: TRBJ2-5
size: .
V: TRBV7-9
D: .
CDR3: CASSLGFAETQYF

J: TRBJ2-7
size: .
V: TRBV6-5
D: .
CDR3: CASTPALGLYEQYF

J: TRBJ2-3
size: .
V: TRBV9
D: TRBD2
CDR3: CASSSAGTSGRADTQYF

J: TRBJ2-1
size: .
V: TRBV7-2
D: TRBD2
CDR3: CASSASGTSTWNEQFF

J: TRBJ1-2
size: once
V: TRBV28
D: TRBD1
CDR3: CASSYPGQGQDGYTF

J: TRBJ2-5
size: .
V: TRBV9
D: TRBD1
CDR3: CASSARDSLQETQYF

J: TRBJ1-5
size: .
V: TRBV28
D: TRBD1
CDR3: CASSHPTGKGQPQHF

J: TRBJ1-1
size: .
V: TRBV15
D: .
CDR3: CATRDLGREGTEAFF

J: TRBJ2-7
size: .
V: TRBV5-1
D: TRBD2
CDR3: CASSLDGLATDEQYF

J: TRBJ2-5
size: .
V: TRBV6-5
D: TRBD2
CDR3: CASSPGLDKTQYF

J: TRBJ2-1
size: once
V: TRBV6-5
D: TRBD2
CDR3: CASSAGLAGGNEQFF

J: TRBJ1-2
size: .
V: TRBV30
D: .
CDR3: CAWKDSGYGYTF

J: TRBJ2-6
size: .
V: TRBV5-8
D: .
CDR3: CASSSGGGAGANVLTF

J: TRBJ1-4
size: .
V: TRBV28
D: .
CDR3: CASSLKRRIELNEKLFF

J: TRBJ1-2
size: once
V: TRBV6-6
D: .
CDR3: CASSPDQGDYGYTF

J: TRBJ2-7
size: .
V: TRBV4-1
D: TRBD2
CDR3: CASSQDGTRPYEQYF

J: TRBJ1-2
size: .
V: TRBV28
D: TRBD1
CDR3: CASLGQGDGYTF

J: TRBJ1-1
size: .
V: TRBV28
D: .
CDR3: CASRIDEAFF

J: TRBJ2-1
size: .
V: TRBV21-1
D: .
CDR3: CASKGPYHNEQFF

J: TRBJ1-1
size: .
V: TRBV18
D: .
CDR3: CASSRESGELNTEAFF